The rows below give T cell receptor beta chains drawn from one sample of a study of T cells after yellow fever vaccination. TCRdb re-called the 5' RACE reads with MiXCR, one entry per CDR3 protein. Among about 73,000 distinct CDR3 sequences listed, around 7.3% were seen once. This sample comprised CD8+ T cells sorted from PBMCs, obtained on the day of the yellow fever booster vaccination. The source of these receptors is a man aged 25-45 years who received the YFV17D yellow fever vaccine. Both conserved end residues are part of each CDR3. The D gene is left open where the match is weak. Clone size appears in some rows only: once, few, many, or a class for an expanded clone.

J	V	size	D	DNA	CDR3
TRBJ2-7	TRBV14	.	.	TGTGCCAGCAGCCAAGGTAGTGAAGAGCAGTACTTC	CASSQGSEEQYF
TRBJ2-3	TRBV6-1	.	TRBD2	TGTGCCAGCAGAGAACGACTAGCGGGAAACACAGATACGCAGTATTTT	CASRERLAGNTDTQYF
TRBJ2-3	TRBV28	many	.	TGTGCCCGCGGCAGATGCACAGATACGCAGTATTTT	CARGRCTDTQYF
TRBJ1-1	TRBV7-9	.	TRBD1	TGTGCCAGCAGCTCAGGGACAGACACTGAAGCTTTCTTT	CASSSGTDTEAFF
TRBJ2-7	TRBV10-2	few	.	TGCGCCAGCAGTGAGCCCCGCAGGGTCTCATCCTACGAGCAGTACTTC	CASSEPRRVSSYEQYF
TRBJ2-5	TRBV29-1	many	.	TGCAGCGTAGAATTTACAGGGAACCAAGAGACCCAGTACTTC	CSVEFTGNQETQYF
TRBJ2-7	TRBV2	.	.	TGTGCCATCCGCCCCTTCGGGGACATCACCTACGAGCAGTACTTC	CAIRPFGDITYEQYF
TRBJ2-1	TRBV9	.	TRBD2	TGTGCCAGCAGCGTAAAGGTAGCGGGAGCGAACAATGAGCAGTTCTTC	CASSVKVAGANNEQFF
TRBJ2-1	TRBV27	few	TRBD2	TGTGCCAGCAGTTTAGGACTAGCGGCCTTCAGTGAGCAGTTCTTC	CASSLGLAAFSEQFF
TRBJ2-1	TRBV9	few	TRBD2	TGTGCCAGCAGCGTAGGTAGCGGGAAATTCCATGAGCAGTTCTTC	CASSVGSGKFHEQFF
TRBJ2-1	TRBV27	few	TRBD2	TGTGCCAGCGCCTACACTTTAGCGGGTCTATACAATGAGCAGTTCTTC	CASAYTLAGLYNEQFF
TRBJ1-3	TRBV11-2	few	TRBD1	TGTGCCAGCAGCTTAGCAGACAGGGAAATAGACACCATATATTTT	CASSLADREIDTIYF
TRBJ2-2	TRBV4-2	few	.	TGTGCCAGCAGCCAAGATCCCGACTCACACACCGGGGAGCTGTTTTTT	CASSQDPDSHTGELFF
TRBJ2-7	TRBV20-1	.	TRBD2	TGCAGTGCTAGAGATTGGGAACTAGCGGGATCTTTGGCCTACGAGCAGTACTTC	CSARDWELAGSLAYEQYF
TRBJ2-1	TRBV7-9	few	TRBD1	TGTGCCAGCAGCTTAGTGACAGGGGGCGCCGATCTTGAGCAGTTCTTC	CASSLVTGGADLEQFF
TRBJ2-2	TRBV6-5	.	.	TGTGCCAGCAGTTACGACCGAGACACCGGGGAGCTGTTTTTT	CASSYDRDTGELFF
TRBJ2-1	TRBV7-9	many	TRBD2	TGTGCCAGCAGCCCGGGACTAGCGGCCTTTGAGCAGTTCTTC	CASSPGLAAFEQFF